This T cell receptor beta chain was identified during a study of blood T cell repertoires in COVID-19. Background on the study: Collection of acute and convalescent COVID-19 samples took place in the United States, Italy and Spain. T cells, B-cell-depleted T cells, or PBMCs provided the cDNA or gDNA that served as material.

Trimming stripped 3 bases from V and 7 bases from J, with 16 bases between. The CDR3 loop spans 14 amino acids. CDR1 LNHDA and CDR2 SQIVND come from the germline V gene (reference sequence). In the original workflow: Using reference gene primer amplification, nucleated cell counts were estimated. Data came from immunoSEQ multiplex PCR; TCRdb stores just in-frame clones and leaves some out. The V and J calls and clone size come from that table; D and trimming were worked out from the DNA. The sample shows a few hundred thousand clones, roughly 82% of them seen only once. Material: peripheral blood. The rearrangement links TRBV19 to TRBJ2-7; D might be TRBD1 (6 bases). This receptor was identified in a woman aged 45-65 years with acute or convalescent COVID-19. CDR3 loop: CASSMLTDSREQYF. The CDR3 coding sequence is TGTGCCAGTAGTATGTTAACGGACAGCCGTGAGCAGTACTTC.